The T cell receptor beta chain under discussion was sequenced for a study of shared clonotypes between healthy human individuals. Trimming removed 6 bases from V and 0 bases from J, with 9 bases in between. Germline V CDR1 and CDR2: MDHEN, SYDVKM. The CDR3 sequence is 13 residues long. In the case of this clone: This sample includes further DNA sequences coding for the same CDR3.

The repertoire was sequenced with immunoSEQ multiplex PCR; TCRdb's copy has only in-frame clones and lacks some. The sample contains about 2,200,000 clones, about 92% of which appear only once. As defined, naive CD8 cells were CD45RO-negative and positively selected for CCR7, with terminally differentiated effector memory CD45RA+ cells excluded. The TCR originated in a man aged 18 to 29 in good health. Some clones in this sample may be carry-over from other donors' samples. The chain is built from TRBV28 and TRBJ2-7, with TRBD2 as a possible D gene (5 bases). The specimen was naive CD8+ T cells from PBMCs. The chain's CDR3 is CASSLDSSYEQYF. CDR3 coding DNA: TGTGCCAGCAGCCTGGACTCCTCCTACGAGCAGTACTTC.